The 5 T cell receptor beta chains below were found in one sample sequenced in a study of regulatory T cells in long-lasting Graves disease. Time point specified: newly diagnosed GD, antithyroid drugs for less than 3 months. Making the TCR library involved RNA that had been extracted from PBMCs. Arm-PCR of CDR3 regions and iRepertoire HTBI primers were the basis on which TCR beta libraries were built. TCRdb analysed the multiplex PCR reads with MiXCR anew, one entry per CDR3 protein. The profile shows 350,000 to 400,000 distinct CDR3 sequences, roughly a sixth of them singletons. Sequencing was performed on peripheral blood mononuclear cells (PBMCs), taken at new diagnosis, from a patient treated with antithyroid drugs. Receptor source: a female donor with Graves disease.

This clonotype came up a few times. The gene calls are TRBV6-1 and TRBJ2-2; the D call may be TRBD1 or TRBD2 (5 bases each). Trimming pared 7 bases from V and 5 bases from J, leaving 23 bases between. The CDR3 is made up of 17 amino acids. Germline V gene sequence: CDR1 MNHNS, CDR2 SASEGT. The CDR3 spells CASTKTLREGSTGELFF. The CDR3 coding sequence is TGTGCCAGCACAAAAACCCTGCGCGAGGGGTCGACCGGGGAGCTGTTTTTT.

This clonotype has only a few counts. V is TRBV18 and J is TRBJ2-7; tentative D call: TRBD1 (5 bases). V lost 0 bases, J lost 0 bases, and 9 bases lay in between. This CDR3 is built from 15 residues. Germline values: CDR1 KGHSH, CDR2 LQKENI. CDR3 sequence reads: CASSPPRGSSYEQYF. The DNA of the CDR3 is TGTGCCAGCTCACCACCAAGGGGATCCTCCTACGAGCAGTACTTC.

This clonotype was seen at least ten times. The chain couples TRBV5-1 to TRBJ2-5; a possible D gene is TRBD2 (5 bases). V lost 0 bases to trimming and J lost 2 bases, with 11 bases between them. This CDR3 is 15 amino acids long. The V gene's germline CDR1 is SGHRS and CDR2 YFSETQ. The CDR3 loop reads CASSLDSGLQETQYF. The CDR3 nucleotides read TGCGCCAGCAGCTTGGACAGCGGCCTACAAGAGACCCAGTACTTC.

This clonotype was recorded at least ten times. CDR3 sequence: CASSLLSPPSGNTIYF. CDR3 nucleotide sequence: TGTGCCAGCAGCCTATTAAGTCCACCCTCTGGAAACACCATATATTTT. This sequence joins TRBV28 and TRBJ1-3; D is unresolved. Germline CDR1 MDHEN, CDR2 SYDVKM. The CDR3 length is 16 residues. The germline V and J ends were trimmed by 6 bases and 0 bases, with 15 bases remaining between them. Supplemented by reference TRBV28 and TRBJ1-3, the full variable domain reads DVKVTQSSRYLVKRTGEKVFLECVQDMDHENMFWYRQDPGLGLRLIYFSYDVKMKEKGDIPEGYSVSREKKERFSLILESASTNQTSMYLCASSLLSPPSGNTIYFGEGSWLTVV.

This clonotype was detected ten times or more. The V gene is TRBV5-1, the J gene TRBJ1-1; D is undetermined. The germline V and J ends were trimmed by 6 bases and 1 base, with 13 bases remaining between them. The CDR3 has 14 residues. Germline lookup yields CDR1 SGHRS and CDR2 YFSETQ. The CDR3 region is CASNARGPNTEAFF. In DNA, the CDR3 is TGCGCCAGCAATGCGCGTGGCCCGAACACTGAAGCTTTCTTT.